This paragraph covers one TCR beta chain sequence. Its matching antigen is unknown. V shed 4 bases and J shed 3 bases, with 17 bases lying between them. The CDR3 is made up of 15 amino acids. CDR1 and CDR2 (germline): GTSNPN, SVGIG (reference sequence). Assay: immunoSEQ multiplex PCR; the TCRdb copy retains only in-frame clones and omits some. This sample has about 85,000 clones; approximately 95% occur once, and the top ten carry around a sixth. This entry comes from a study of siplizumab effects on memory and regulatory T cells. The study, taken as a whole, reports: Significant reduction of alloreactive sequences traceable to unstimulated CD4+ memory cells was observed with siplizumab. The naive T cell population seemed more diverse than memory cells and seemed a major contributor to the alloresponse.

The TCR originated in a human donor in good health. This chain links TRBV30 with TRBJ2-3; perhaps TRBD2 as D (5 bases). The specimen sequenced was CD8+ T cells sorted from blood. Here the CDR3 DNA reads TGTGCCTGGACGCGACGCGGGTTTGGGACAGATACGCAGTATTTT. Translated, it gives CAWTRRGFGTDTQYF.